This TCR beta chain was recorded in a study of blood T cell repertoires in COVID-19. Study information: The study drew acute and convalescent COVID-19 samples from the United States, Italy and Spain. In each case, the material was cDNA or gDNA derived from T cells, B-cell-depleted T cells, or PBMCs.

The table came from immunoSEQ multiplex PCR; TCRdb's copy has only in-frame clones and leaves some out. The data show around 150,000 clones, 85% seen once. With 5 bases clipped from V and 0 bases from J, the junction kept 9 bases outside the gene matches. The germline V gene has CDR1 SGHTA and CDR2 FQGNSA. There are 16 residues in the CDR3. The sample comprised peripheral blood. The rearrangement joins TRBV7-2 to TRBJ1-2; 7 bases are a match to TRBD1. The TCR was taken from a human donor with acute or convalescent COVID-19. The donor label of this sample is uncertain. CDR3 sequence (DNA): TGTGCCAGCAGCGCCCGGGCAGGGGGTACTAACTATGGCTACACCTTC. Protein product: CASSARAGGTNYGYTF.